This T cell receptor beta chain was recorded in a study of cytomegalovirus exposure and HLA in healthy donors. The study, taken as a whole, reports: Relative to the approximately 670-donor mean, N-insertions were reportedly fewer in an Asian-associated ancestry cluster in a later analysis.

Details on this clone: Its antigen is not identified. An end of the junction does not agree with germline; a read error may underlie this.

The primer mix had 60 Vbeta and 13 Jbeta primers. Profiled with immunoSEQ multiplex PCR; TCRdb holds only in-frame clones, not every one. This table holds about 40,000 clones. The CDR3 spans 14 residues. Looked up from germline, CDR1 is MGHRA and CDR2 is YSYEKL. V gene TRBV4-1 combines with J gene TRBJ1-6; TRBD1 might be the D (5 bases). This clonotype was sampled from a human donor in good health. Sequenced sample: PBMCs. This CDR3 is CASSQEEGRSPLPF. The CDR3 DNA follows: TGCGCCAGCAGCCAAGAGGAGGGGAGGTCACCCCTCCCCTTT.